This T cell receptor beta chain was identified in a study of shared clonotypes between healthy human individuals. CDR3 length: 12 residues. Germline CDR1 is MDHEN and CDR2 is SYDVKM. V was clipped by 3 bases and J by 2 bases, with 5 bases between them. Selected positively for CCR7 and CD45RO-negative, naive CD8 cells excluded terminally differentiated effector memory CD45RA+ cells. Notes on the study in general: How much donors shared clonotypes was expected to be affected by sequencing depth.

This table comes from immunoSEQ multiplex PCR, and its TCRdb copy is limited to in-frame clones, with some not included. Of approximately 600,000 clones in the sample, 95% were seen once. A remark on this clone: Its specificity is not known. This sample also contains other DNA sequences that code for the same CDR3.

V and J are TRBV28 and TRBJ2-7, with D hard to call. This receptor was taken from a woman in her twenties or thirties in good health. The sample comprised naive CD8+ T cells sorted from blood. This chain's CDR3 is CASSFRPYEQYF. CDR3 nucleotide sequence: TGTGCCAGCAGTTTCCGCCCCTACGAGCAGTACTTC.